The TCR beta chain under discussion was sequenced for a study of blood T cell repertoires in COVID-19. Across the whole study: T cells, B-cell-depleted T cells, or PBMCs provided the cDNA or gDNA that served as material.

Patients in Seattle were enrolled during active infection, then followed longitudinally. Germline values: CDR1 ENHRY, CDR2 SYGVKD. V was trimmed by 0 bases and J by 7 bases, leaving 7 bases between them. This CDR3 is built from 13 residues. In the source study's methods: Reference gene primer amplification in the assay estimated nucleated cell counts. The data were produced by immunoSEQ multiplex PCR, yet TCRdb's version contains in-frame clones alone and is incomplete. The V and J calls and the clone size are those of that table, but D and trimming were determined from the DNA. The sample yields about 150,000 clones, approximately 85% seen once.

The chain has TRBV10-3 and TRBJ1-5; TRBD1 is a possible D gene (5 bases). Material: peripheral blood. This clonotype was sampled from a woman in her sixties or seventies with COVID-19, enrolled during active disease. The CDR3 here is CAISESGEQPQHF. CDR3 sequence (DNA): TGTGCCATCAGTGAGTCAGGGGAACAGCCCCAGCATTTT.